This TCR beta chain was found in a study of T cells in Graves' hyperthyroidism and ophthalmopathy. Study-level points and caveats: Ophthalmopathy was model-predicted a median roughly 6.3 months pre-onset. From stable hyperthyroidism, ophthalmopathy was separated by a 13 V-J model.

The diagnoses drew upon clinical symptoms, serum thyroxine and TRAb, thyroid ultrasound and orbital computed tomography. CDR1 ENHRY and CDR2 SYGVKD come from the germline V gene. The CDR3 runs 12 residues. The V end was cut by 10 bases, the J end by 5 bases, with 12 bases between. Regarding this clonotype: Its antigen is unidentified.

There were TCR beta CDR3 regions amplified from RNA transcripts. Primed by the HTBI set, a first-round RT-PCR was run on the TCR CDR3. TCRdb processed the multiplex PCR reads anew with MiXCR; each CDR3 protein has one entry. The sample holds 300,000 to 350,000 distinct CDR3 sequences, approximately 15% seen once. The sequencing sample was made of blood. This TCR came from a woman under 40 with Graves' hyperthyroidism. J is TRBJ1-5 and V is TRBV10-3, with a possible D match to TRBD1 (5 bases). CDR3 DNA: TGTGCCACGGCGGACACAGATCAGCCCCAGCATTTT. Residues: CATADTDQPQHF.